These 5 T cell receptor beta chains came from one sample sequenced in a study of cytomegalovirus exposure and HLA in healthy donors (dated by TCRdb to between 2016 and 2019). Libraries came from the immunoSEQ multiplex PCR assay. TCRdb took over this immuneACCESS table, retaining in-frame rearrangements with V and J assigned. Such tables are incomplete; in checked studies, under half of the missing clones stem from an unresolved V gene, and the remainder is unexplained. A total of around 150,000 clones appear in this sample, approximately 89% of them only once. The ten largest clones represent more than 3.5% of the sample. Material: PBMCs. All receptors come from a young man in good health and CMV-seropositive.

The CDR3 nucleotides are TGTGCCAGCAGCGAGAACTACGAGCAGTACTTC. Residues: CASSENYEQYF. The chain uses TRBV5-8 and TRBJ2-7; D remains unclear. Germline V gene sequence: CDR1 SGHTS, CDR2 YDEGEE. With 4 bases removed from V and 3 bases from J, the gap between germline ends came to 5 bases. This CDR3 has 11 amino acids.

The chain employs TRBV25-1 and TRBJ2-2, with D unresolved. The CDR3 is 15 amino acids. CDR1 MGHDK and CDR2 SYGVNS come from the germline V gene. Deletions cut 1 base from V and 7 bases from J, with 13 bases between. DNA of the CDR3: TGTGCCAGCAGTGAATTTCTAGGATTGGACGGGGAGCTGTTTTTT. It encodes CASSEFLGLDGELFF.

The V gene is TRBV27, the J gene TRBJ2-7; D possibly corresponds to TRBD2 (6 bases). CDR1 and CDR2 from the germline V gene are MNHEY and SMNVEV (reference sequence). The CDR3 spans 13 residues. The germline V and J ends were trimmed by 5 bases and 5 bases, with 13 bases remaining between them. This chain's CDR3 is CASSRPRENEQYF. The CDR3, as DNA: TGTGCCAGCAGTCGCCCGCGGGAAAACGAGCAGTACTTC.

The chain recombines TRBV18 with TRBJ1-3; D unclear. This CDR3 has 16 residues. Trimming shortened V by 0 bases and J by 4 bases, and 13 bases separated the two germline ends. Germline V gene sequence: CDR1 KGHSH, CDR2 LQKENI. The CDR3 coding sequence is TGTGCCAGCTCACCACCGTCATACAGCCTAGGAAACACCATATATTTT. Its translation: CASSPPSYSLGNTIYF.

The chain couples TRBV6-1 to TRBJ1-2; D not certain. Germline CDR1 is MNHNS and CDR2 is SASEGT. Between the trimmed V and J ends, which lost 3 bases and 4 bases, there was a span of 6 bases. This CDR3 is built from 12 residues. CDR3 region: CASSDFSYGYTF. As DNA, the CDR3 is TGTGCCAGCAGTGACTTCTCCTATGGCTACACCTTC.